The 13 T cell receptor beta chains listed next were all sequenced from one sample in a study of blood T cell repertoires in COVID-19. The data were produced by immunoSEQ multiplex PCR, yet TCRdb's version contains in-frame clones alone and is incomplete. The sample includes under 400,000 clones, around 89% of them seen just once. What was sequenced was peripheral blood. These receptors were obtained from a woman aged 25 to 39 with COVID-19, enrolled during active disease.

The chain is built from TRBV13 and TRBJ2-7; TRBD1 might be the D (6 bases). V lost 0 bases, J lost 2 bases, and 11 bases lay in between. Germline CDR1 is PRHDT and CDR2 is FYEKMQ (reference sequence). This CDR3 has 15 residues. The CDR3 DNA is TGTGCCAGCAGCTTAGGGAGGGGGACCCCCTACGAGCAGTACTTC. It specifies CASSLGRGTPYEQYF.

This clone was picked up a small number of times. The chain combines TRBV7-9 with TRBJ2-7, with D perhaps matching TRBD1 (6 bases). V lost 6 bases and J 2 bases, leaving 8 bases between the germline ends. The CDR3 sequence is 12 residues long. The germline CDR1 and CDR2 sequences are SEHNR and FQNEAQ (reference sequence). Written as DNA, the CDR3 is TGTGCCAGCAGTTGGGACACCTACGAGCAGTACGTC. This codes for CASSWDTYEQYV.

Only one count was recorded for this clone. The V gene is TRBV18, the J gene TRBJ1-1, with 9 bases fitting TRBD1. This CDR3 spans 15 amino acids. Losses at the gene ends were 6 bases for V and 4 bases for J; bases not matched to a gene: 9. Germline-derived CDR1 and CDR2 are KGHSH and LQKENI. The CDR3 DNA sequence: TGTGCCAGCTCGTCACAGGGGGCGCTTCCCACTGAAGCTTTCTTT. Protein: CASSSQGALPTEAFF.

CDR3 loop: CATSDPGQGAETQYF. DNA for the CDR3: TGTGCCACCAGTGATCCGGGACAGGGTGCCGAGACCCAGTACTTC. The chain is built from TRBV24-1 and TRBJ2-5; 9 bases are shared with TRBD1. CDR1 is KGHDR and CDR2 is SFDVKD in the germline V gene. With V trimmed by 3 bases and J by 5 bases, 6 bases remained unmatched. The CDR3 sequence is 15 residues long.

The sample holds one count of this clone. The chain is built from TRBV7-9 and TRBJ2-1; 8 nucleotides agree with TRBD2. V was clipped by 6 bases and J by 8 bases; unmatched bases: 12. Per germline, CDR1 SEHNR and CDR2 FQNEAQ (reference sequence). The CDR3 runs 15 residues. The CDR3 coding sequence is TGTGCCAGCAGGTCCACGGGGGGGAAATACTATGAGCAGTTCTTC. Its translation: CASRSTGGKYYEQFF.

A note on this clone: Other nucleotide sequences from this sample produce the same CDR3. The chain joins TRBV6-5 to TRBJ1-5; 8 nucleotides line up with TRBD1. The CDR3 totals 15 residues. Per the germline V gene, CDR1 is MNHEY and CDR2 is SVGAGI. V was clipped by 6 bases and J by 0 bases; unmatched bases: 4. CDR3 loop: CASSRDRGSNQPQHF. The CDR3 DNA is TGTGCCAGCAGCAGAGACAGGGGTAGCAATCAGCCCCAGCATTTT.

The V and J genes are TRBV28 and TRBJ1-1; D gene ambiguous. The V end was cut by 8 bases, the J end by 3 bases, with 7 bases between. CDR3 length equals 11 residues. Germline CDR1 is MDHEN and CDR2 is SYDVKM. CDR3 sequence reads: CASEGDTEAFF. The CDR3 nucleotides are TGTGCCAGCGAGGGAGACACTGAAGCTTTCTTT.

The J gene is TRBJ2-3, the V gene TRBV18, with D hard to call. This CDR3 has 14 amino acids. CDR1 KGHSH and CDR2 LQKENI come from the germline V gene. V was shortened by 3 bases and J by 6 bases, with 13 bases between the two germline ends. The CDR3 region is CASSPSGLADTQYF. CDR3 bases: TGTGCCAGCTCACCCTCCGGTCTTGCGGATACGCAGTATTTT.

This chain uses TRBV6-1 with TRBJ1-4; D is perhaps TRBD1 (5 bases). CDR1 is MNHNS and CDR2 is SASEGT in the germline V gene. The germline V and J ends were trimmed by 0 bases and 2 bases, with 10 bases remaining between them. The CDR3 runs to 16 residues. In DNA, the CDR3 is TGTGCCAGCAGTGAAGCAAGGGGACTCACTAATGAAAAACTGTTTTTT. Protein product: CASSEARGLTNEKLFF.

This clone was observed a handful of times. J is TRBJ1-2 and V is TRBV5-1, with 7 nucleotides matching TRBD1. CDR1 is SGHRS, CDR2 YFSETQ, per germline. V lost 4 bases and J lost 2; bases outside the gene matches: 2. The CDR3 covers 13 residues. In nucleotides, the CDR3 is TGCGCCAGCAGCCAGACAGGGAACTATGGCTACACCTTC. Its translation is CASSQTGNYGYTF.

This clone showed up just once. The genes are TRBV2 and TRBJ1-2, with 7 nucleotides matching TRBD1. CDR1 is SNHLY, CDR2 FYNNEI, per germline. The junction had 9 bases not matched to a gene; V was cut back by 5 bases and J by 6 bases. The CDR3 sequence is 14 residues long. CDR3 loop: CASSQDRRGNGYTF. In DNA form, the CDR3 reads TGTGCCAGCAGTCAGGACAGGCGAGGGAATGGCTACACCTTC.

This chain links TRBV6-5 with TRBJ2-7; TRBD1 agrees at 7 bases. J was trimmed by 7 bases and V by 6 bases; bases with no gene match: 9. Looked up from germline, CDR1 is MNHEY and CDR2 is SVGAGI. CDR3 length equals 13 residues. The CDR3 reads CASRKTGMGEQYV. The CDR3 DNA reads as TGTGCCAGCAGGAAGACAGGGATGGGGGAGCAGTACGTC.

This rearrangement joins TRBV5-4 to TRBJ2-3; D may be TRBD2 (5 bases). The CDR3 has 16 residues. With 1 base removed from V and 5 bases from J, the gap between germline ends came to 17 bases. The germline V gene encodes CDR1 SGHNT and CDR2 YYREEE (reference sequence). The CDR3: CASSLRTGTIKDTQYF. In DNA, the CDR3 is TGTGCCAGCAGCTTGAGAACGGGAACGATCAAAGATACGCAGTATTTT.